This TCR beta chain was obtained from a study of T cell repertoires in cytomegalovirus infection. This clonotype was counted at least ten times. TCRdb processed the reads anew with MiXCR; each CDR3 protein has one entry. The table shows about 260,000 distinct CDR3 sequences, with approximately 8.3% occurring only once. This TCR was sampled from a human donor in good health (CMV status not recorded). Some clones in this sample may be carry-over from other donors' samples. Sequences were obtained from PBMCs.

CDR3 DNA sequence: TGTGCCAGCAGGTGGTACGGGGATGATTCACCCCTCCACTTT. Translating it yields CASRWYGDDSPLHF. V gene TRBV7-8 combines with J gene TRBJ1-6; D is undetermined. V dropped 6 bases and J dropped 8 bases, with 14 bases sitting between them. CDR1 and CDR2 (germline): SGHVS, FQNEAQ. The CDR3 has 14 residues. Filled out from reference TRBV7-8 and TRBJ1-6, the complete variable domain reads GAGVSQSPRYKVAKRGQDVALRCDPISGHVSLFWYQQALGQGPEFLTYFQNEAQLDKSGLPSDRFFAERPEGSVSTLKIQRTQQEDSAVYLCASRWYGDDSPLHFGNGTRLTVT.